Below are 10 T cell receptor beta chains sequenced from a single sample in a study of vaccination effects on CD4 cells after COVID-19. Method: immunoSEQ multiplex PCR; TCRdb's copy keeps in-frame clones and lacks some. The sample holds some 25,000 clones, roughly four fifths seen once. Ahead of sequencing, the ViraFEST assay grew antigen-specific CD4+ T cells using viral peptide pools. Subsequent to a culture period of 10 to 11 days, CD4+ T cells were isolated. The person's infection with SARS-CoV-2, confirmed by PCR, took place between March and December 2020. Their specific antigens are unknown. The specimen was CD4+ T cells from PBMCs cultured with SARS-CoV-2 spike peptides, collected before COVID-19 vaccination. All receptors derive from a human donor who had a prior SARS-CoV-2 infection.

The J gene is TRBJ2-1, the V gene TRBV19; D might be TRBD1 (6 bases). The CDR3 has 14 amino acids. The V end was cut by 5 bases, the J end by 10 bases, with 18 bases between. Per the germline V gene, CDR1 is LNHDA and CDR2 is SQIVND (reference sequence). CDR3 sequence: CASSLTGFTGEQFF. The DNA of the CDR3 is TGTGCCAGTAGTCTGACGGGATTTACAGGGGAGCAGTTCTTC. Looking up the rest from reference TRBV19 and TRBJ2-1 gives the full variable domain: DGGITQSPKYLFRKEGQNVTLSCEQNLNHDAMYWYRQDPGQGLRLIYYSQIVNDFQKGDIAEGYSVSREKKESFPLTVTSAQKNPTAFYLCASSLTGFTGEQFFGPGTRLTVL.

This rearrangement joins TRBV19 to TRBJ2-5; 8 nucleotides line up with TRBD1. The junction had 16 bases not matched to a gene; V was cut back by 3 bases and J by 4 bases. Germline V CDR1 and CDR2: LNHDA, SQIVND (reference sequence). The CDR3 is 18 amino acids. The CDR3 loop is CASSMKQGGGMSLETQYF. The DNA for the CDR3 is TGTGCCAGTAGTATGAAACAGGGGGGAGGCATGAGTTTAGAGACCCAGTACTTC.

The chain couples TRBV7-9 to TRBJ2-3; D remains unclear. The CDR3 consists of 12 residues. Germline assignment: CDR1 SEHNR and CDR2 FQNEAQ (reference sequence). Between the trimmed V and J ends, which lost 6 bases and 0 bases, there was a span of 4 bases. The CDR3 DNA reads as TGTGCCAGCAGGCGCAGCACAGATACGCAGTATTTT. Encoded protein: CASRRSTDTQYF. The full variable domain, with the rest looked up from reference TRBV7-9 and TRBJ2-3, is DTGVSQNPRHKITKRGQNVTFRCDPISEHNRLYWYRQTLGQGPEFLTYFQNEAQLEKSRLLSDRFSAERPKGSFSTLEIQRTEQGDSAMYLCASRRSTDTQYFGPGTRLTVL.

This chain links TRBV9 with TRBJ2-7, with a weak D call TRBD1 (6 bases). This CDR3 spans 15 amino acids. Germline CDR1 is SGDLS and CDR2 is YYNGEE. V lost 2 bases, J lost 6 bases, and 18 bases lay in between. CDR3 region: CASSVDWGRGSEQYF. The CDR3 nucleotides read TGTGCCAGCAGCGTGGATTGGGGGCGAGGGAGCGAGCAGTACTTC.

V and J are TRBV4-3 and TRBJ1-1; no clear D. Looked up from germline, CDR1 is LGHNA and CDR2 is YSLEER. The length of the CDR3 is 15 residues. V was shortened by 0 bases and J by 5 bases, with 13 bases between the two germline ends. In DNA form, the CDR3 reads TGCGCCAGCAGCCAAGAATACGGGGTGGGGACTGAAGCTTTCTTT. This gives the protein CASSQEYGVGTEAFF.

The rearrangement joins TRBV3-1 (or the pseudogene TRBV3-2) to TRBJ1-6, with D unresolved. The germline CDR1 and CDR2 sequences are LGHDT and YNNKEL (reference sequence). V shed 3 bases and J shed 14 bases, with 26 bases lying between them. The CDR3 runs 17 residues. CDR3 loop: CASSHFFRNRSFSSLHF. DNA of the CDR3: TGTGCCAGCAGCCATTTTTTCCGGAACCGGTCGTTTTCGTCCCTCCACTTT.

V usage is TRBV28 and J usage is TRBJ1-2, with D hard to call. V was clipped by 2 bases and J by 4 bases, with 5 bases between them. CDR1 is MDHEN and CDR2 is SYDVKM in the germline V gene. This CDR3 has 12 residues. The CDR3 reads CASSLRLYGYTF. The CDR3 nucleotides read TGTGCCAGCAGTTTACGGCTCTATGGCTACACCTTC.

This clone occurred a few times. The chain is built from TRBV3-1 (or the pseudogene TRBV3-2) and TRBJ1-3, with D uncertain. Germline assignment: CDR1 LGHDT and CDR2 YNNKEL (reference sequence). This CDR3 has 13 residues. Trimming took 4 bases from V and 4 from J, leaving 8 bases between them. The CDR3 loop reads CASSPQWGNTIYF. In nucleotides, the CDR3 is TGTGCCAGCAGCCCACAGTGGGGAAACACCATATATTTT.

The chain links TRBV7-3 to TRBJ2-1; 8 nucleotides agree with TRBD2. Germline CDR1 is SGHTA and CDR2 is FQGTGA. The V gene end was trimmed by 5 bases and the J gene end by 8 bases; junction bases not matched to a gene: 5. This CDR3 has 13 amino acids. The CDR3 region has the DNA TGTGCCAGCAGCCAAGGGCGGGGGGATGAGCAGTTCTTC. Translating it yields CASSQGRGDEQFF.

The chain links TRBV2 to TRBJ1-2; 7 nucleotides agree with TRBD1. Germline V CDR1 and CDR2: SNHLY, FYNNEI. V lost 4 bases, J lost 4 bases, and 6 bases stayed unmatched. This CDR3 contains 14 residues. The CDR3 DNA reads TGTGCCAGCAGTGTGCACCAGGGGGGCTATGGCTACACCTTC. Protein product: CASSVHQGGYGYTF.